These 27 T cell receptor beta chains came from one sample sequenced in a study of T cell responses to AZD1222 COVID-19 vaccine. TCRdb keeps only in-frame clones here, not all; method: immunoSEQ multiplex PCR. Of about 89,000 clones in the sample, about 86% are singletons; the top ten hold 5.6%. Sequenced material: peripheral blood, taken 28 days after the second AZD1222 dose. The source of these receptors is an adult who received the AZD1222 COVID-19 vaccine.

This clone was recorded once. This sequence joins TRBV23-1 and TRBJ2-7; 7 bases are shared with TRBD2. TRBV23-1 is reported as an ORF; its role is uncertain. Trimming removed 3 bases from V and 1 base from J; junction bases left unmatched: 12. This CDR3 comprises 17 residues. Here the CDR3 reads CASSQFPRDYNSYEQYF. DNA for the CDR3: TGCGCCAGCAGTCAGTTCCCCAGGGACTATAATTCCTACGAGCAGTACTTC.

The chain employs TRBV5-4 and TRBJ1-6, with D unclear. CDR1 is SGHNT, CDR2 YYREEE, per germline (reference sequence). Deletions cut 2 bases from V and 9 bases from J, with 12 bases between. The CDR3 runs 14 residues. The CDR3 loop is CASSFRQSGSPLHF. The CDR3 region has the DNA TGTGCCAGCAGCTTTAGGCAGTCTGGTTCACCCCTCCACTTT.

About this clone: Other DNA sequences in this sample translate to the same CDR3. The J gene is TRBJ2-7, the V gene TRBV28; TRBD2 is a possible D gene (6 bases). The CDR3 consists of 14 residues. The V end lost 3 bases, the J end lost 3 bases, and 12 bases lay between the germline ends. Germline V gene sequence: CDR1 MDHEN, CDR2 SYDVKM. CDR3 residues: CASSLGQGGYEQYF. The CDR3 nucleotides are TGTGCCAGCAGTTTGGGCCAGGGAGGCTACGAGCAGTACTTC.

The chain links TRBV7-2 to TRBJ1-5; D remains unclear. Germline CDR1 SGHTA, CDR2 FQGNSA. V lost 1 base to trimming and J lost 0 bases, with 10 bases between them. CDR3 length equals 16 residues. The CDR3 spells CASSLVSGYSNQPQHF. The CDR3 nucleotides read TGTGCCAGCAGCTTAGTGTCCGGGTATAGCAATCAGCCCCAGCATTTT.

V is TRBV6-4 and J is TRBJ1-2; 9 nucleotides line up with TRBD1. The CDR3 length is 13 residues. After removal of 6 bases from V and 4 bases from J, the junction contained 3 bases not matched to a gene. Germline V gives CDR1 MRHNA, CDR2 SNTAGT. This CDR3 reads CASSPDRGYGYTF. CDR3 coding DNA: TGTGCCAGCAGCCCGGACAGGGGCTATGGCTACACCTTC.

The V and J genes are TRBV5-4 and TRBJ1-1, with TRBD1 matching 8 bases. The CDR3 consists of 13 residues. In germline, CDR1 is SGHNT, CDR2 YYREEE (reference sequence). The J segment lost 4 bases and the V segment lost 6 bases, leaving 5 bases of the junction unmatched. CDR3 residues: CASTRTGGTEAFF. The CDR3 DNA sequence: TGTGCCAGCACCCGAACAGGGGGCACTGAAGCTTTCTTT.

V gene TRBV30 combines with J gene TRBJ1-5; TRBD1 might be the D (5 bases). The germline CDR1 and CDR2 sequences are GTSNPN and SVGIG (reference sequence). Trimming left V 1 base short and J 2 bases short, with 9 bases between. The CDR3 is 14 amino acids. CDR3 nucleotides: TGTGCCTGGAGTGGCATGACAGGCAATCAGCCCCAGCATTTT. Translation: CAWSGMTGNQPQHF.

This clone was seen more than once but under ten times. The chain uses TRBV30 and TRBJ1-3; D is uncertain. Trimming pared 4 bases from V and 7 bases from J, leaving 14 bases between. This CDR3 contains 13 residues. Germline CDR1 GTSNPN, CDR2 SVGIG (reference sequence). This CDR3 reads CAWTAGPSNTIYF. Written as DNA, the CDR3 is TGTGCCTGGACTGCCGGCCCCTCTAACACCATATATTTT. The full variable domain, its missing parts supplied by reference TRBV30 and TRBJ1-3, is SQTIHQWPATLVQPVGSPLSLECTVEGTSNPNLYWYRQAAGRGLQLLFYSVGIGQISSEVPQNLSASRPQDRQFILSSKKLLLSDSGFYLCAWTAGPSNTIYFGEGSWLTVV.

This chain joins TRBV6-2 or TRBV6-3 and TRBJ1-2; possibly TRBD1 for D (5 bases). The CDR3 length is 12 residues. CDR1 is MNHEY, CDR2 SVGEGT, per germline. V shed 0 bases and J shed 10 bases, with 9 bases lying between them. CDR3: CASSYSIGVYTF. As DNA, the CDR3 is TGTGCCAGCAGTTACTCGATAGGGGTCTACACCTTC.

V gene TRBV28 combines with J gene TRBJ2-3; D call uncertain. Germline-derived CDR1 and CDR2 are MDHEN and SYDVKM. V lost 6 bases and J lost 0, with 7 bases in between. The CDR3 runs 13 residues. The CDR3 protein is CASRPTSTDTQYF. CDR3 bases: TGTGCCAGCAGACCTACTAGCACAGATACGCAGTATTTT.

CDR3 loop: CASSQTNQPQHF. The CDR3, as DNA: TGTGCCAGCAGCCAGACCAATCAGCCCCAGCATTTT. V gene TRBV28 combines with J gene TRBJ1-5; D not resolved. The CDR3 covers 12 residues. V gave up 6 bases and J gave up 3 bases, with 6 bases separating them. Germline loops: CDR1 MDHEN, CDR2 SYDVKM.

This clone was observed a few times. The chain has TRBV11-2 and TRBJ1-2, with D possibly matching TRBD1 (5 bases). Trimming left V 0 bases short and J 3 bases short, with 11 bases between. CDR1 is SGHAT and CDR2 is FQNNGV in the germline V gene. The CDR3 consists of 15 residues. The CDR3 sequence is CASSLDGGTYYGYTF. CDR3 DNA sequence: TGTGCCAGCAGCTTAGATGGGGGAACTTACTATGGCTACACCTTC.

The DNA of the CDR3 is TGTGCCAGCTCAGCCGGGACAGGGGGCACCGGGGAGCTGTTTTTT. As protein: CASSAGTGGTGELFF. The chain is built from TRBV18 and TRBJ2-2, with TRBD1 matching over 11 bases. Germline V gene data show CDR1 as KGHSH and CDR2 as LQKENI. The CDR3 covers 15 residues. The trim removed 5 bases at V and 4 bases at J, leaving 3 bases unmatched.

The CDR3 DNA reads TGTGCCAGCAGTTACAACCGGGACGACCAAGAGACCCAGTACTTC. Translating it yields CASSYNRDDQETQYF. The rearrangement joins TRBV6-5 to TRBJ2-5; D possibly matches TRBD1 or TRBD2 (5 bases each). V gave up 2 bases and J gave up 0 bases, with 10 bases separating them. This CDR3 spans 15 amino acids. Germline V gene sequence: CDR1 MNHEY, CDR2 SVGAGI.

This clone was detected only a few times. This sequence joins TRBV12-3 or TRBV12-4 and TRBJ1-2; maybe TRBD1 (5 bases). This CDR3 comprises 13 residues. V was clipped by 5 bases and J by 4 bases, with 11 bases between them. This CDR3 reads CASSRGGSYGYTF. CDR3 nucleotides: TGTGCCAGCAGTCGTGGGGGGAGCTATGGCTACACCTTC.

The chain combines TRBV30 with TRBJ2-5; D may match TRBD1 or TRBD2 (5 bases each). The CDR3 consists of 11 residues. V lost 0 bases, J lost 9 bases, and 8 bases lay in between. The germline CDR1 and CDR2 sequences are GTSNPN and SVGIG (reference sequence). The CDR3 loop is CAWSVLGAQYF. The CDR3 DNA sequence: TGTGCCTGGAGTGTACTGGGGGCCCAGTACTTC.

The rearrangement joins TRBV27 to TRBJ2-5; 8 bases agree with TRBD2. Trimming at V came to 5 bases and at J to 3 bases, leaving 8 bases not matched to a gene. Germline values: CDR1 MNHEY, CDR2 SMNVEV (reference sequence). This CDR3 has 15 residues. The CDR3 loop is CASSTVAGWEETQYF. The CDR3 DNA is TGTGCCAGCAGTACTGTAGCGGGGTGGGAAGAGACCCAGTACTTC.

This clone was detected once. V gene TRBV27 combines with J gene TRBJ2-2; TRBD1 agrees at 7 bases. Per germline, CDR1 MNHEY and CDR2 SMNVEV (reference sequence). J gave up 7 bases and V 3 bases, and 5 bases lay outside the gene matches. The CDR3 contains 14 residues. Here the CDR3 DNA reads TGTGCCAGCAGTTTCTCACAGGGGAGCGGGGAGCTGTTTTTT. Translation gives CASSFSQGSGELFF.

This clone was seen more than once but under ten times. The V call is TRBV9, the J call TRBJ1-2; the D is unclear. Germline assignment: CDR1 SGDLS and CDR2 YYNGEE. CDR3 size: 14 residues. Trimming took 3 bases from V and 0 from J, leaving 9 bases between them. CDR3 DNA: TGTGCCAGCAGCGCACCAAACGCTAACTATGGCTACACCTTC. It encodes CASSAPNANYGYTF.

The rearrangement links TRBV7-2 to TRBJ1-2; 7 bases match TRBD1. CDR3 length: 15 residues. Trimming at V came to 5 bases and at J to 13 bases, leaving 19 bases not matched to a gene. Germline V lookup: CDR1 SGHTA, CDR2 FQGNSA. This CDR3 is CASSPSFRDSSEGTF. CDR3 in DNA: TGTGCCAGCAGCCCGTCATTCCGGGACAGTTCAGAGGGCACCTTC.

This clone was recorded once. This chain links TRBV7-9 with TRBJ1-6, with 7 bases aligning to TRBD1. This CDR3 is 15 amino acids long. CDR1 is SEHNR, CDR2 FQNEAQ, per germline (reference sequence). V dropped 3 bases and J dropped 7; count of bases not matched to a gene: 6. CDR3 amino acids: CASSLAPGQNSPLHF. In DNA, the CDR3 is TGTGCCAGCAGCTTGGCGCCGGGACAGAATTCACCCCTCCACTTT. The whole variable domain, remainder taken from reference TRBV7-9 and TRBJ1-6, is DTGVSQNPRHKITKRGQNVTFRCDPISEHNRLYWYRQTLGQGPEFLTYFQNEAQLEKSRLLSDRFSAERPKGSFSTLEIQRTEQGDSAMYLCASSLAPGQNSPLHFGNGTRLTVT.

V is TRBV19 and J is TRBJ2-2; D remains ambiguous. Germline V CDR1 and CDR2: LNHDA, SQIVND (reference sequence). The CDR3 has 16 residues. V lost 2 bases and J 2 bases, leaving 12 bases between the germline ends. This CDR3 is CASSIRALLNTGELFF. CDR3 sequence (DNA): TGTGCCAGTAGTATAAGGGCTTTACTTAACACCGGGGAGCTGTTTTTT.

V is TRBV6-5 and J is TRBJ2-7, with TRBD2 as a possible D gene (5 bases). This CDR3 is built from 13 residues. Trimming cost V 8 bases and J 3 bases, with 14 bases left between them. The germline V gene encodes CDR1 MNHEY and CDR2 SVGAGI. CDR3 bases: TGTGCCAGCGCCCGAGAGCGGATCTACGAGCAGTACTTC. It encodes CASARERIYEQYF.

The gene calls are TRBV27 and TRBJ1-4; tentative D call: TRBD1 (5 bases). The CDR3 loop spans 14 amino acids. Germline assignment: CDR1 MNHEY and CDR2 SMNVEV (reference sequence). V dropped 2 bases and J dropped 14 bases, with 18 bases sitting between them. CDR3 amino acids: CASSLDPPSGGLFF. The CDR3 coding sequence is TGTGCCAGCAGTTTAGACCCCCCGTCCGGGGGGCTGTTTTTT.

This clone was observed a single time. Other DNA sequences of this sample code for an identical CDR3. Here the CDR3 DNA reads TGTGCCAGCAGCGTAGAGGTACCCGATACGCAGTATTTT. This encodes CASSVEVPDTQYF. The chain carries TRBV9 and TRBJ2-3; no firm D call. CDR1 SGDLS and CDR2 YYNGEE come from the germline V gene. This CDR3 is 13 amino acids long. Trimming stripped 0 bases from V and 6 bases from J, with 8 bases between.

The CDR3 DNA reads as TGTGCCAGCAGCCAAGACTTCTCTGGGGCCAACGTCCTGACTTTC. It specifies CASSQDFSGANVLTF. The rearrangement uses TRBV4-2 and TRBJ2-6; D gene uncertain. Germline V gene sequence: CDR1 LGHNA, CDR2 YNFKEQ. V lost 0 bases to trimming and J lost 0 bases, with 3 bases between them. The CDR3 is made up of 15 amino acids.

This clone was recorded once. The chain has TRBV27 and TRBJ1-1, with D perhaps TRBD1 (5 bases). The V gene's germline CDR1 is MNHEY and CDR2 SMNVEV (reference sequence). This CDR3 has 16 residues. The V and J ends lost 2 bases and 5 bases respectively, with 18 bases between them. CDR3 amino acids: CASSLGRMGRGTEAFF. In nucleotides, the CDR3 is TGTGCCAGCAGTTTAGGAAGGATGGGGCGGGGGACTGAAGCTTTCTTT.